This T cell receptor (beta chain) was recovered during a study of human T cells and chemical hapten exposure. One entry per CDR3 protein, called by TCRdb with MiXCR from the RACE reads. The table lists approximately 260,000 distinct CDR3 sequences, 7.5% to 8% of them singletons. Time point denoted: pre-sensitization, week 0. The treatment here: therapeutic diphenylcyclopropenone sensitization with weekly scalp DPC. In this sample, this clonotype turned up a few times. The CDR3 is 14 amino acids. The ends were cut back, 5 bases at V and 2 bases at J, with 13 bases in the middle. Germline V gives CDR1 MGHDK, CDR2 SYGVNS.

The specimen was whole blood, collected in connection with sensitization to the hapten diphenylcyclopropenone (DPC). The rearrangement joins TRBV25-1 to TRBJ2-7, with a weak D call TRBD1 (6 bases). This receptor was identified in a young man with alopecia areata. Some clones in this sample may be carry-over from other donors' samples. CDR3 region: CASSPTRDTYEQYF. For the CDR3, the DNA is TGTGCCAGCAGTCCCACCAGGGACACCTACGAGCAGTACTTC.